These 8 T cell receptor beta chains were all obtained from the same sample, sequenced in a study of identical twins listed by TCRdb under 2016. The method was 5' RACE. Sequencing was carried out with an Illumina HiSeq 2000. TCRdb applied fastp at Q25 and MiXCR to the public reads, then kept only in-frame beta chains. When rows share a CDR3 protein, they turn into one entry using the most common DNA and genes. This sample comprises about 290,000 distinct CDR3 sequences, 7.5% to 9.5% of them detected only once. The ten largest make up approximately 6.5% of the sample. This sample also belongs to another study, concerning yellow fever vaccine responses in identical twins.

Sequenced: CD8+ T cells sorted from blood. The receptor set was obtained from a woman in her late teens or twenties in good health.

This chain connects TRBV11-2 to TRBJ2-3; 9 nucleotides match TRBD2. The CDR3 runs 17 residues. The V gene end was trimmed by 0 bases and the J gene end by 1 base; junction bases not matched to a gene: 5. The germline V gene encodes CDR1 SGHAT and CDR2 FQNNGV. CDR3 bases: TGTGCCAGCAGCTTAGAGGCGGGGGGGCTCGGCACAGATACGCAGTATTTT. Translated: CASSLEAGGLGTDTQYF.

This clonotype was seen ten or more times. The chain carries TRBV13 and TRBJ1-1, with 9 bases fitting TRBD1. CDR3 length equals 15 residues. Germline V gene data show CDR1 as PRHDT and CDR2 as FYEKMQ (reference sequence). Germline trimming cut 5 bases from V and 1 base from J; bases unmatched to any gene: 5. The CDR3 here is CASSRDRERNTEAFF. The CDR3 DNA reads as TGTGCCAGCAGCCGGGACAGGGAACGGAACACTGAAGCTTTCTTT.

The V call is TRBV10-3, the J call TRBJ2-7; 9 positions agree with TRBD1. Unmatched junction bases numbered 10, after V lost 4 bases and J lost 0 bases. There are 17 residues in the CDR3. Germline V lookup: CDR1 ENHRY, CDR2 SYGVKD. The CDR3 here is CAISVLAGTGSSYEQYF. As DNA, the CDR3 is TGTGCCATCAGTGTGCTAGCCGGGACAGGGAGCTCCTACGAGCAGTACTTC.

This clonotype was found many times. The chain employs TRBV7-8 and TRBJ2-1; D possibly corresponds to TRBD1 (6 bases). Germline CDR1 SGHVS, CDR2 FQNEAQ. Trimming shortened V by 9 bases and J by 4 bases, and 19 bases separated the two germline ends. This CDR3 is 15 amino acids long. For the CDR3, the DNA is TGTGCCAGTTTCCCGGCACAGGGTCGTTACAATGAGCAGTTCTTC. Amino acid sequence: CASFPAQGRYNEQFF.

J is TRBJ1-5 and V is TRBV27; 11 nucleotides agree with TRBD1. The V and J ends lost 6 bases and 7 bases, in that order; junction bases with no gene match: 11. This CDR3 spans 16 amino acids. CDR1 is MNHEY, CDR2 SMNVEV, per germline (reference sequence). CDR3 bases: TGTGCCAGCAGGACCTTGGCCGGGACAGGGGGACAGCCCCAGCATTTT. As protein: CASRTLAGTGGQPQHF.

Remarks on this clonotype: It may be a read error: a sequence one base away is much more abundant. The chain recombines TRBV29-1 with TRBJ1-2; D gene unclear. The CDR3 contains 11 residues. Germline CDR1 and CDR2: SQVTM and ANQGSEA. Written as DNA, the CDR3 is TGCAGCGTTCAAGAAAACTATGGCTACACCTTC. Its translation: CSVQENYGYTF.

In its sample, this clonotype was seen many times. The chain employs TRBV12-3 or TRBV12-4 and TRBJ2-3; 7 bases are a match to TRBD2. The CDR3 consists of 16 residues. J lost 6 bases, V lost 5 bases, and 14 bases had no gene match. The CDR3 loop reads CASSGWRSGAPDTQYF. The CDR3 coding sequence is TGTGCCAGCAGTGGGTGGAGAAGCGGGGCCCCGGATACGCAGTATTTT.

This clonotype showed up many times. The chain employs TRBV28 and TRBJ2-7, with D tentatively TRBD2 (6 bases). CDR1 MDHEN and CDR2 SYDVKM come from the germline V gene. V was pared by 3 bases and J by 5 bases, with 14 bases between. CDR3 length: 14 amino acids. Written as DNA, the CDR3 is TGTGCCAGCAGTTTTAGCGTCGGAGGGGACGAGCAGTACTTC. Its translation is CASSFSVGGDEQYF. The complete variable domain, with remaining parts taken from reference TRBV28 and TRBJ2-7, reads DVKVTQSSRYLVKRTGEKVFLECVQDMDHENMFWYRQDPGLGLRLIYFSYDVKMKEKGDIPEGYSVSREKKERFSLILESASTNQTSMYLCASSFSVGGDEQYFGPGTRLTVT.